This T cell receptor beta chain was sequenced for a study of shared clonotypes between healthy human individuals. On the study more broadly: Sampling drew on donors who were a couple of women and a few men aged 18 to 49.

General study results and limits: Sequencing of the sorted subsets was shown by rarefaction to be incomplete despite large depth.

CDR1 and CDR2 from the germline V gene are SNHLY and FYNNEI. The V gene lost 4 bases and the J gene lost 2 bases, with 11 bases spanning the gap. The CDR3 covers 14 residues. The data were produced by immunoSEQ multiplex PCR, yet TCRdb's version contains in-frame clones alone and is incomplete. The repertoire holds over 850,000 clones, with around 78% as singletons. Study donors comprised healthy, HIV-negative adults devoid of recent acute infection or vaccination. A note on this clone: As yet, its antigen is unknown.

Input material: memory CD4+ T cells from PBMCs. Regarding subset: CD45RA-negative fraction. This receptor was obtained from a man younger than 30 in good health. Some clones in this sample may be carry-over from other donors' samples. This chain connects TRBV2 to TRBJ1-1; weak D call: TRBD1 (6 bases). The CDR3 DNA sequence: TGTGCCAGCAGTGCTGAACAGGGCAACACTGAAGCTTTCTTT. Translated, it gives CASSAEQGNTEAFF.